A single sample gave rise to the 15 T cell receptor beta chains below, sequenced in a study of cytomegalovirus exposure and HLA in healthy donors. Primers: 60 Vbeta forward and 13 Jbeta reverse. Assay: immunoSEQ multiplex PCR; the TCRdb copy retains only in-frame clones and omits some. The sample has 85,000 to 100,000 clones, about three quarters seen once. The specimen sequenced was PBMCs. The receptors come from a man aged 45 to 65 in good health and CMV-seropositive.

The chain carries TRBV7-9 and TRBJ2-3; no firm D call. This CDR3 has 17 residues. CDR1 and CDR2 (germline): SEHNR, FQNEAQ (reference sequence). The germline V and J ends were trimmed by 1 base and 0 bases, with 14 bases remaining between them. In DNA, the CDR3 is TGTGCCAGCAGCTTAGTTAAGACTGTCCCTAGCACAGATACGCAGTATTTT. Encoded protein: CASSLVKTVPSTDTQYF.

Here the CDR3 DNA reads TGTGCCAGCAGCCCCCAGGGGAGCGGTGAGCAGTTCTTC. Protein sequence: CASSPQGSGEQFF. The gene calls are TRBV11-1 and TRBJ2-1, with D possibly being TRBD1 (6 bases). The V gene lost 5 bases and the J gene lost 9 bases, with 14 bases spanning the gap. Looked up from germline, CDR1 is SGHAT and CDR2 is FQDESV (reference sequence). This CDR3 contains 13 residues.

This CDR3 reads CASSRQQGQPQHF. The CDR3, as DNA: TGTGCCAGCTCAAGACAGCAGGGGCAGCCCCAGCATTTT. The chain recombines TRBV18 with TRBJ1-5; weak D call: TRBD1 (6 bases). CDR1 is KGHSH and CDR2 is LQKENI in the germline V gene. V shed 5 bases and J shed 7 bases, with 12 bases lying between them. The CDR3 spans 13 residues.

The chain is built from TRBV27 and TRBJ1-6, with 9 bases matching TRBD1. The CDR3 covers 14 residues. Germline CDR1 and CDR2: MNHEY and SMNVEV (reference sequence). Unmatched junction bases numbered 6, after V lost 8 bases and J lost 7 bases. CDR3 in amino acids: CASEPGQGNSPLHF. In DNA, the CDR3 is TGTGCCAGCGAGCCGGGACAGGGAAATTCACCCCTCCACTTT.

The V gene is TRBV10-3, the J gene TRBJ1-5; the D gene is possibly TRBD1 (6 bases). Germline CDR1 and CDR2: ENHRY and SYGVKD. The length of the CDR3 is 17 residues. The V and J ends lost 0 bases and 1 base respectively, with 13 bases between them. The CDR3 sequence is CAISESGGGTSNQPQHF. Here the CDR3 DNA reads TGTGCCATCAGTGAGTCCGGGGGGGGCACGAGCAATCAGCCCCAGCATTTT.

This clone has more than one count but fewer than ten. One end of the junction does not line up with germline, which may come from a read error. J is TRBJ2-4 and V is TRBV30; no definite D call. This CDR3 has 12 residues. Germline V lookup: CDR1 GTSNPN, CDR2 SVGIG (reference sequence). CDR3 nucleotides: TGTGCCTGGAGTGTAGCCCAAAACATTCAGTACTTC. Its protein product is CAWSVAQNIQYF.

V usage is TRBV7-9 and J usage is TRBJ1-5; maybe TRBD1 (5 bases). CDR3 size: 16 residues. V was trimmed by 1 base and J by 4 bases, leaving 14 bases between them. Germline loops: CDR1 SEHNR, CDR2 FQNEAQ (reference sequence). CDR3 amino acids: CASSLGGGAPNQPQHF. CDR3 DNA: TGTGCCAGCAGCTTAGGGGGCGGGGCCCCTAATCAGCCCCAGCATTTT.

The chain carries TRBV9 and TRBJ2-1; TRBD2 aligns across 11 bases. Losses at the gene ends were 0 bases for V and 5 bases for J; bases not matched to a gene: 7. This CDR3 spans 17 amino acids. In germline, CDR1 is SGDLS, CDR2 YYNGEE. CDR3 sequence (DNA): TGTGCCAGCAGCGTAGCTTGGGGACTAGCGGCCGACAATGAGCAGTTCTTC. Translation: CASSVAWGLAADNEQFF.

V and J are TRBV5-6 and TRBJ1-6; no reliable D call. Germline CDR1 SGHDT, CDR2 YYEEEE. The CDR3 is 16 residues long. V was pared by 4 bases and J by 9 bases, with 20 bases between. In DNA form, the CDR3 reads TGTGCCAGCAGCGGTCTCGCAGTCTGGGAGCGTTCACCCCTCCACTTT. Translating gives CASSGLAVWERSPLHF.

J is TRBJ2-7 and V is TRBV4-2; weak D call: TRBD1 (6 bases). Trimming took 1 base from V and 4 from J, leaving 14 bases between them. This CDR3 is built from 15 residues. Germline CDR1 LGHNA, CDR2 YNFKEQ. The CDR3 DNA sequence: TGTGCCAGCAGCCAAGCCAGAGGACAGAGTTACGAGCAGTACTTC. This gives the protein CASSQARGQSYEQYF.

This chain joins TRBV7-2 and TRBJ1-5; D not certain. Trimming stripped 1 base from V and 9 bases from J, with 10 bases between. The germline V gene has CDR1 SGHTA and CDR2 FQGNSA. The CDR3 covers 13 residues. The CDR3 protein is CASSLVPIGPQHF. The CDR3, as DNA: TGTGCCAGCAGCTTAGTTCCTATCGGGCCCCAGCATTTT. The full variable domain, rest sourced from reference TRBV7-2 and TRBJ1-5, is GAGVSQSPSNKVTEKGKDVELRCDPISGHTALYWYRQSLGQGLEFLIYFQGNSAPDKSGLPSDRFSAERTGGSVSTLTIQRTQQEDSAVYLCASSLVPIGPQHFGDGTRLSIL.

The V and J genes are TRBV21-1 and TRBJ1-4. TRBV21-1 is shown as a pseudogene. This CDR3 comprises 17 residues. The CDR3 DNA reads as TGTGCCAGCAGCATGGGCCCGAGGAGGTCCACTAATGAAAAACTGTTTTTT. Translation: CASSMGPRRSTNEKLFF.

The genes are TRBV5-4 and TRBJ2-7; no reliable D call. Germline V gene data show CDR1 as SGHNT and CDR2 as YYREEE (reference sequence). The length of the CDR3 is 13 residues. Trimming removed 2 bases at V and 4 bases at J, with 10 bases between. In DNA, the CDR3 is TGTGCCAGCAGCTTTGGTACCCAGTACGAGCAGTACTTC. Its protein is CASSFGTQYEQYF.

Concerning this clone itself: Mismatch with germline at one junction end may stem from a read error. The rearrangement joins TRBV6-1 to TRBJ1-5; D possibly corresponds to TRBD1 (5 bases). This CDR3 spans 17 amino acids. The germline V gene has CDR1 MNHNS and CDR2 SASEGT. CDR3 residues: CASSAVPPGYSNQPQNF. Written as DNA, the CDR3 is TGTGCCAGCAGTGCCGTCCCACCAGGGTATAGCAATCAGCCCCAGAATTTT.

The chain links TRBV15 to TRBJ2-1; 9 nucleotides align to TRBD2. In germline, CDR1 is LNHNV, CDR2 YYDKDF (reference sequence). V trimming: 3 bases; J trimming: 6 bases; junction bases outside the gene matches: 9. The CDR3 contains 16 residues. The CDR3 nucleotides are TGTGCCACCAGCAGGTTCCCGGGCGGGGGGGCCAATGAGCAGTTCTTC. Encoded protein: CATSRFPGGGANEQFF.